This T cell receptor (beta chain) is drawn from a study of T cell responses to AZD1222 COVID-19 vaccine. Sequenced by immunoSEQ multiplex PCR; TCRdb stores in-frame clones only, minus some. This table holds some 120,000 clones, more than 85% found once. The germline V gene has CDR1 MGHRA and CDR2 YSYEKL. V dropped 0 bases and J dropped 0 bases, with 15 bases sitting between them. The CDR3 spans 19 residues. The chain couples TRBV4-1 to TRBJ1-6; D is unresolved. The clonotype originates from an adult in good health. The sequencing here drew on peripheral blood, taken on day 0 of AZD1222 vaccination. The CDR3 loop reads CASSQEPPRSSSYNSPLHF. The CDR3 DNA reads TGCGCCAGCAGCCAAGAACCGCCCCGATCGAGCTCCTATAATTCACCCCTCCACTTT.